The 29 T cell receptor beta chains given below trace back to one sample, sequenced in a study of cytomegalovirus exposure and HLA in healthy donors. Researchers ran the PCR with 60 Vbeta and 13 Jbeta primers. The assay was immunoSEQ multiplex PCR, and TCRdb's table has in-frame clones only and misses some. In total, the table holds 45,000 to 70,000 clones. Sequenced material: PBMCs. These receptors all come from a woman younger than 45 in good health and CMV-seropositive.

The chain joins TRBV18 to TRBJ1-1; possibly TRBD1 for D (6 bases). The CDR3 length is 16 residues. In germline, CDR1 is KGHSH, CDR2 LQKENI. V was shortened by 2 bases and J by 3 bases, with 16 bases between the two germline ends. CDR3 sequence (DNA): TGTGCCAGCTCACCAACTCGGCAGGGGAATCACACTGAAGCTTTCTTT. It codes for CASSPTRQGNHTEAFF. Combining the CDR3 with reference TRBV18 and TRBJ1-1 gives the whole variable domain NAGVMQNPRHLVRRRGQEARLRCSPMKGHSHVYWYRQLPEEGLKFMVYLQKENIIDESGMPKERFSAEFPKEGPSILRIQQVVRGDSAAYFCASSPTRQGNHTEAFFGQGTRLTVV.

J is TRBJ2-2 and V is TRBV15, with D uncertain. CDR1 is LNHNV and CDR2 is YYDKDF in the germline V gene (reference sequence). Trimming left V 2 bases short and J 1 base short, with 8 bases between. The CDR3 extends over 15 amino acids. CDR3 bases: TGTGCCACCAGCAGACCAACGGGGAACACCGGGGAGCTGTTTTTT. Protein: CATSRPTGNTGELFF.

As to this clone: Its ends do not fully match the called genes, so a read error is possible. The chain uses TRBV4-1 and TRBJ1-1; perhaps TRBD1 as D (6 bases). The CDR3 is made up of 16 amino acids. Germline V gives CDR1 MGHRA, CDR2 YSYEKL. The CDR3 DNA reads TGCGCCAGCAGCACGAAGTACAGGGCGCTGAACACTGAAGATTTCTTT. Its protein is CASSTKYRALNTEDFF.

The chain recombines TRBV4-2 with TRBJ2-3; 9 nucleotides match TRBD2. This CDR3 is built from 15 residues. From germline, CDR1 is LGHNA and CDR2 YNFKEQ. V lost 4 bases to trimming and J lost 3 bases; unmatched junction nucleotides: 5. CDR3 residues: CASSLAGVQTDTQYF. CDR3 sequence (DNA): TGTGCCAGCAGCCTAGCGGGAGTTCAGACAGATACGCAGTATTTT.

V gene TRBV10-2 combines with J gene TRBJ2-7, with TRBD1 as a possible D gene (6 bases). Germline CDR1 and CDR2: WSHSY and SAAADI. The ends were cut back, 6 bases at V and 6 bases at J, with 18 bases in the middle. This CDR3 spans 14 amino acids. For the CDR3, the DNA is TGCGCCAGCAGCCACTATGGGCAGGGGAGCGAGCAGTACTTC. Its protein is CASSHYGQGSEQYF.

The rearrangement joins TRBV10-2 to TRBJ2-3, with TRBD2 matching over 13 bases. With V trimmed by 6 bases and J by 3 bases, 15 bases remained unmatched. The CDR3 contains 19 residues. The germline V gene encodes CDR1 WSHSY and CDR2 SAAADI. In nucleotides, the CDR3 is TGCGCCAGCAGGGCAGTACTACCGGGACTAGCGGGGCGGACAGATACGCAGTATTTT. Translating it yields CASRAVLPGLAGRTDTQYF.

This rearrangement joins TRBV15 to TRBJ1-3; weak D call: TRBD1 (6 bases). Trimming cost V 0 bases and J 4 bases, with 10 bases left between them. Germline lookup yields CDR1 LNHNV and CDR2 YYDKDF (reference sequence). This CDR3 region has 15 residues. CDR3 sequence: CATSRDVGQGNTIYF. In DNA, the CDR3 is TGTGCCACCAGCAGAGATGTTGGACAGGGAAACACCATATATTTT.

The genes are TRBV27 and TRBJ2-7; tentative D call: TRBD1 (6 bases). Deletions cut 6 bases from V and 3 bases from J, with 18 bases between. Germline-derived CDR1 and CDR2 are MNHEY and SMNVEV (reference sequence). The CDR3 sequence is 15 residues long. The CDR3 bases are TGTGCCAGCAGCGAAATACAGGACAGCTTCTACGAGCAGTACTTC. Amino acid sequence: CASSEIQDSFYEQYF.

The chain uses TRBV15 and TRBJ2-7; a possible D gene is TRBD1 (5 bases). V gave up 8 bases and J gave up 8 bases, with 19 bases separating them. The CDR3 contains 13 residues. Germline CDR1 and CDR2: LNHNV and YYDKDF (reference sequence). CDR3 sequence reads: CATGLDGARKQYF. CDR3 nucleotides: TGTGCCACCGGGTTAGATGGGGCGCGAAAGCAGTACTTC.

The chain uses TRBV28 and TRBJ1-2; D call uncertain. From germline, CDR1 is MDHEN and CDR2 SYDVKM. The V end lost 3 bases, the J end lost 0 bases, and 5 bases lay between the germline ends. This CDR3 has 13 residues. In nucleotides, the CDR3 is TGTGCCAGCAGTTTCCCAGCTAACTATGGCTACACCTTC. Translated, it gives CASSFPANYGYTF.

The chain recombines TRBV18 with TRBJ2-3; the match to TRBD2 covers 11 bases. The ends lost 3 bases at V and 2 bases at J; junction bases unmatched: 4. This CDR3 comprises 16 residues. The germline V gene has CDR1 KGHSH and CDR2 LQKENI. The CDR3 sequence is CASSPLAGGDTDTQYF. The CDR3 DNA reads as TGTGCCAGCTCACCCCTAGCGGGGGGCGACACAGATACGCAGTATTTT.

This chain links TRBV20-1 with TRBJ2-3; possible D gene TRBD2, 5 bases. The CDR3 has 11 amino acids. Trimming took 6 bases from V and 5 from J, leaving 9 bases between them. Germline V gives CDR1 DFQATT, CDR2 SNEGSKA (reference sequence). As DNA, the CDR3 is TGCAGTGCCCGAGCGGTAGATACGCAGTATTTT. It yields the protein CSARAVDTQYF.

V gene TRBV28 combines with J gene TRBJ1-1; no clear D. This CDR3 contains 15 residues. V lost 5 bases and J lost 0, with 13 bases in between. CDR1 MDHEN and CDR2 SYDVKM come from the germline V gene. The CDR3 bases are TGTGCCAGCAGTCCCTTGAGGAGGATGAACACTGAAGCTTTCTTT. Translating it yields CASSPLRRMNTEAFF. The complete variable domain, with remaining parts taken from reference TRBV28 and TRBJ1-1, reads DVKVTQSSRYLVKRTGEKVFLECVQDMDHENMFWYRQDPGLGLRLIYFSYDVKMKEKGDIPEGYSVSREKKERFSLILESASTNQTSMYLCASSPLRRMNTEAFFGQGTRLTVV.

The rearrangement uses TRBV13 and TRBJ2-1, with a tentative D call TRBD2 (5 bases). CDR3 length: 15 amino acids. In germline, CDR1 is PRHDT, CDR2 FYEKMQ (reference sequence). The germline V and J ends were trimmed by 5 bases and 0 bases, with 11 bases remaining between them. The CDR3 is CASSPPEGSYNEQFF. The CDR3 nucleotides are TGTGCCAGCAGCCCCCCCGAGGGCTCCTACAATGAGCAGTTCTTC.

V is TRBV6-1 and J is TRBJ1-2; D possibly corresponds to TRBD1 (6 bases). The CDR3 has 13 residues. The V and J ends lost 7 bases and 5 bases respectively, with 14 bases between them. CDR1 and CDR2 (germline): MNHNS, SASEGT. This chain's CDR3 is CASIRGGGYGYTF. The CDR3 nucleotides read TGTGCCAGCATCCGAGGGGGAGGGTATGGCTACACCTTC.

The chain uses TRBV4-2 and TRBJ2-4, with D possibly TRBD2 on 7 matching bases. Looked up from germline, CDR1 is LGHNA and CDR2 is YNFKEQ. Between the trimmed V and J ends, which lost 1 base and 0 bases, there was a span of 10 bases. This CDR3 spans 16 amino acids. CDR3 nucleotide sequence: TGTGCCAGCAGCCAAGCGGGGGGCCTAGCCAAAAACATTCAGTACTTC. It yields the protein CASSQAGGLAKNIQYF.

The rearrangement joins TRBV6-5 to TRBJ2-2; the D gene is possibly TRBD2 (6 bases). Trimming left V 8 bases short and J 5 bases short, with 9 bases between. Per germline, CDR1 MNHEY and CDR2 SVGAGI. The length of the CDR3 is 12 residues. This CDR3 is CASSRGTGELFF. The CDR3 DNA is TGTGCCAGCTCCCGGGGGACCGGGGAGCTGTTTTTT.

The chain recombines TRBV2 with TRBJ2-7, with a possible D match to TRBD2 (6 bases). The CDR3 is made up of 13 amino acids. The ends were cut back, 4 bases at V and 3 bases at J, with 10 bases in the middle. Looked up from germline, CDR1 is SNHLY and CDR2 is FYNNEI. CDR3 bases: TGTGCCAGCAGTGTAGCGGCCCACTACGAGCAGTACTTC. Translated, it gives CASSVAAHYEQYF.

DNA for the CDR3: TGTGCCAGCAGCTACAGGTTCTTCGGCGGGAGGGATAGCACAGATACGCAGTATTTT. It encodes CASSYRFFGGRDSTDTQYF. The chain recombines TRBV11-2 with TRBJ2-3; 9 positions match TRBD2. Trimming cost V 4 bases and J 0 bases; bases outside gene matches: 14. This CDR3 is built from 19 residues. Germline assignment: CDR1 SGHAT and CDR2 FQNNGV.

The genes are TRBV18 and TRBJ2-7; TRBD1 matches 7 bases. The V gene's germline CDR1 is KGHSH and CDR2 LQKENI. J was trimmed by 3 bases and V by 5 bases; bases with no gene match: 7. CDR3 length: 14 residues. The CDR3 protein is CASSETDRVYEQYF. In DNA form, the CDR3 reads TGTGCCAGCTCAGAGACCGACAGGGTCTACGAGCAGTACTTC.

This chain joins TRBV2 and TRBJ2-7, with D tentatively TRBD2 (6 bases). CDR1 SNHLY and CDR2 FYNNEI come from the germline V gene. The CDR3 covers 17 residues. Trimming left V 1 base short and J 1 base short, with 17 bases between. CDR3 residues: CASSEGSSGYQSYEQYF. The CDR3 DNA follows: TGTGCCAGCAGTGAAGGTAGTAGCGGCTACCAGTCCTACGAGCAGTACTTC.

The rearrangement links TRBV15 to TRBJ1-2; D unresolved. The length of the CDR3 is 15 residues. Trimming took 0 bases from V and 4 from J, leaving 12 bases between them. Per the germline V gene, CDR1 is LNHNV and CDR2 is YYDKDF (reference sequence). CDR3 sequence: CATSRDLRGFYGYTF. The CDR3 DNA follows: TGTGCCACCAGCAGAGATCTTCGCGGTTTCTATGGCTACACCTTC.

J is TRBJ1-1 and V is TRBV19, with a possible D match to TRBD1 (5 bases). This CDR3 is built from 12 residues. V was clipped by 5 bases and J by 5 bases, with 9 bases between them. Germline CDR1 LNHDA, CDR2 SQIVND (reference sequence). CDR3 DNA sequence: TGTGCCAGTAGTCGGGGGGGAACTGAAGCTTTCTTT. It encodes CASSRGGTEAFF.

The chain carries TRBV18 and TRBJ1-1; a possible D gene is TRBD1 (6 bases). The CDR3 length is 14 residues. Germline V gives CDR1 KGHSH, CDR2 LQKENI. Trimming cost V 2 bases and J 1 base, with 8 bases left between them. Here the CDR3 reads CASSPRTANTEAFF. CDR3 DNA sequence: TGTGCCAGCTCACCAAGGACAGCGAACACTGAAGCTTTCTTT.

The chain links TRBV7-8 to TRBJ2-5; TRBD1 matches 10 bases. CDR1 and CDR2 from the germline V gene are SGHVS and FQNEAQ. Trimming at V came to 5 bases and at J to 5 bases, leaving 8 bases not matched to a gene. This CDR3 contains 15 residues. The CDR3 DNA follows: TGTGCCAGCAGCCGCAGGGACAGGGGCGAGGAGACCCAGTACTTC. This sequence encodes CASSRRDRGEETQYF.

The V gene is TRBV27, the J gene TRBJ2-7; 10 bases map to TRBD1. The junction had 0 bases not matched to a gene; V was cut back by 5 bases and J by 5 bases. Germline CDR1 MNHEY, CDR2 SMNVEV (reference sequence). The CDR3 extends over 12 amino acids. The CDR3 DNA sequence: TGTGCCAGCAGTGGGACAGGGGACGAGCAGTACTTC. Protein sequence: CASSGTGDEQYF.

This chain uses TRBV28 with TRBJ1-3; D is unresolved. Trimming pared 3 bases from V and 5 bases from J, leaving 8 bases between. Germline loops: CDR1 MDHEN, CDR2 SYDVKM. The CDR3 runs 13 residues. CDR3 protein: CASSLSARNTIYF. The CDR3 coding sequence is TGTGCCAGCAGTTTGTCAGCGAGAAACACCATATATTTT.

This sequence joins TRBV5-1 and TRBJ2-3; 12 bases line up with TRBD2. Germline V gives CDR1 SGHRS, CDR2 YFSETQ. The CDR3 contains 17 residues. J was trimmed by 4 bases and V by 0 bases; bases with no gene match: 6. DNA for the CDR3: TGCGCCAGCAGCTTGGAGACTAGCGGGAGAATGGCAGATACGCAGTATTTT. Amino acids: CASSLETSGRMADTQYF.

The chain couples TRBV15 to TRBJ2-4; D is unresolved. V was shortened by 3 bases and J by 1 base, with 10 bases between the two germline ends. The CDR3 sequence is 15 residues long. Germline V gene data show CDR1 as LNHNV and CDR2 as YYDKDF (reference sequence). CDR3 DNA sequence: TGTGCCACCAGCAGTTTTGTCGAGGCCAAAAACATTCAGTACTTC. Amino acid sequence: CATSSFVEAKNIQYF.